This T cell receptor (beta chain) emerged from a study of blood T cell repertoires in COVID-19. Trimming removed 5 bases from V and 1 base from J, with 14 bases in between. The V gene's germline CDR1 is MDHEN and CDR2 SYDVKM. The CDR3 has 15 amino acids. TCRdb keeps only in-frame clones here, not all; method: immunoSEQ multiplex PCR. The sample has nearly 350,000 clones, roughly 90% seen once. Sequencing was done on a sample of peripheral blood. J is TRBJ1-1 and V is TRBV28; D gene ambiguous. This receptor was identified in a woman between 70 and 85 years old with COVID-19, enrolled during active disease. The CDR3 DNA is TGTGCCAGCAGTCCCCTGGAGGGCTGGAACACTGAAGCTTTCTTT. Its translation: CASSPLEGWNTEAFF.